These 13 T cell receptor beta chains share one sample of origin, sequenced in a study of T cell repertoires in cytomegalovirus infection. These receptors have no known antigen. TCRdb reprocessed the reads with MiXCR, giving one entry per CDR3 protein. Here the sample spans about 160,000 distinct CDR3 sequences, about a fifth being singletons. The sequencing here drew on CD8+ T cells from cultured PBMCs, taken from culture after CMV antigen stimulation. The receptors here all came from a human donor in good health (CMV status not recorded). Some clones in this sample may be carry-over from other donors' samples.

In its sample, this clonotype was seen a few times. V usage is TRBV12-3 or TRBV12-4 and J usage is TRBJ1-5; D is unclear. The ends were cut back, 7 bases at V and 0 bases at J, with 22 bases in the middle. This CDR3 is built from 18 residues. The CDR3 coding sequence is TGTGCCAGCACCGATGGGTACAGCTCCAGAGATAGCAATCAGCCCCAGCATTTT. It is translated as CASTDGYSSRDSNQPQHF.

V usage is TRBV7-8 and J usage is TRBJ2-1; the D gene is possibly TRBD1 (6 bases). Trimming stripped 6 bases from V and 7 bases from J, with 22 bases between. Germline loops: CDR1 SGHVS, CDR2 FQNEAQ. The CDR3 is 16 amino acids. This CDR3 reads CASSQMVQGIANEQFF. CDR3 DNA: TGTGCCAGCAGTCAAATGGTACAGGGTATTGCGAATGAGCAGTTCTTC. Together with reference TRBV7-8 and TRBJ2-1, the CDR3 gives the full variable domain: GAGVSQSPRYKVAKRGQDVALRCDPISGHVSLFWYQQALGQGPEFLTYFQNEAQLDKSGLPSDRFFAERPEGSVSTLKIQRTQQEDSAVYLCASSQMVQGIANEQFFGPGTRLTVL.

This clonotype showed up just a few times. V gene TRBV6-4 combines with J gene TRBJ1-5; D call uncertain. The CDR3 extends over 14 amino acids. Trimming took off 7 bases at V and 4 bases at J, with 14 bases between the two ends. Germline values: CDR1 MRHNA, CDR2 SNTAGT. CDR3 nucleotides: TGTGCCAGCACCCGGTGGGCACTTAATCAGCCCCAGCATTTT. Encoded protein: CASTRWALNQPQHF.

The sample holds a few counts of this clonotype. The chain employs TRBV5-4 and TRBJ2-7, with 10 bases identical to TRBD1. In germline, CDR1 is SGHNT, CDR2 YYREEE (reference sequence). The length of the CDR3 is 15 residues. The junction had 6 bases not matched to a gene; V was cut back by 4 bases and J by 2 bases. The CDR3 sequence is CASSAPGTGAYEQYF. The DNA for the CDR3 is TGTGCCAGCAGCGCCCCCGGGACAGGGGCCTACGAGCAGTACTTC.

The chain recombines TRBV11-2 with TRBJ1-2; unclear D gene. This CDR3 contains 11 residues. CDR1 and CDR2 from the germline V gene are SGHAT and FQNNGV. The germline V and J ends were trimmed by 2 bases and 7 bases, with 5 bases remaining between them. The CDR3 DNA is TGTGCCAGCAGCTTATGGGGTGGCTACACCTTC. It encodes CASSLWGGYTF.

V gene TRBV7-2 combines with J gene TRBJ1-6; maybe TRBD1 (5 bases). Trimming left V 1 base short and J 0 bases short, with 19 bases between. This CDR3 has 20 residues. The V gene's germline CDR1 is SGHTA and CDR2 FQGNSA. CDR3 sequence (DNA): TGTGCCAGCAGCTTAGATGGCAGGTGGGGGACTAGCTCCTATAATTCACCCCTCCACTTT. Amino acids: CASSLDGRWGTSSYNSPLHF.

The rearrangement joins TRBV12-3 or TRBV12-4 to TRBJ2-7; 8 bases line up with TRBD1. The ends lost 2 bases at V and 0 bases at J; junction bases unmatched: 9. CDR3 length equals 17 residues. The CDR3 DNA reads TGTGCCAGCAGTTTATTAGGGGACAGGTGGAACTCCTACGAGCAGTACTTC. This encodes CASSLLGDRWNSYEQYF.

Only a few counts were recorded for this clonotype. DNA of the CDR3: TGCGCCAGCAGCCCGGGACACTCAAACACTGAAGCTTTCTTT. It translates to CASSPGHSNTEAFF. V and J are TRBV4-1 and TRBJ1-1, with D possibly TRBD1 on 6 matching bases. Trimming stripped 4 bases from V and 2 bases from J, with 11 bases between. CDR3 length: 14 amino acids. The germline V gene encodes CDR1 MGHRA and CDR2 YSYEKL.

This chain uses TRBV4-1 with TRBJ1-1; tentative D call: TRBD1 (5 bases). V lost 0 bases and J 11 bases, leaving 16 bases between the germline ends. Germline V gene data show CDR1 as MGHRA and CDR2 as YSYEKL. CDR3 length equals 14 residues. As DNA, the CDR3 is TGCGCCAGCAGCCAAGATGGGAGACAGTACGGCGCTTTCTTT. Amino acids: CASSQDGRQYGAFF.

In its sample, this clonotype was seen a few times. V gene TRBV6-5 combines with J gene TRBJ2-5; D not resolved. CDR1 and CDR2 from the germline V gene are MNHEY and SVGAGI. CDR3 length: 16 residues. The V and J ends lost 5 bases and 2 bases respectively, with 18 bases between them. In DNA, the CDR3 is TGTGCCAGCAGTGAGTGGGCAGCTAGTCAACAAGAGACCCAGTACTTC. Translated, it gives CASSEWAASQQETQYF.

A few counts support this clonotype. The chain employs TRBV7-6 and TRBJ2-3, with D possibly being TRBD1 or TRBD2 (5 bases each). The CDR3 runs 17 residues. Germline CDR1 SGHVS, CDR2 FNYEAQ. Trimming pared 3 bases from V and 5 bases from J, leaving 21 bases between. The CDR3 DNA follows: TGTGCCAGCAGCTTGGTCCCCGGGGCCCGCACAGGAGATACGCAGTATTTT. Its translation: CASSLVPGARTGDTQYF. Full variable domain (outside the CDR3, taken from reference TRBV7-6 and TRBJ2-3): GAGVSQSPRYKVTKRGQDVALRCDPISGHVSLYWYRQALGQGPEFLTYFNYEAQQDKSGLPNDRFSAERPEGSISTLTIQRTEQRDSAMYRCASSLVPGARTGDTQYFGPGTRLTVL.

This clonotype was counted only a few times. The chain uses TRBV2 and TRBJ1-1, with D perhaps matching TRBD1 (5 bases). The CDR3 contains 14 residues. CDR1 SNHLY and CDR2 FYNNEI come from the germline V gene. Between the trimmed V and J ends, which lost 0 bases and 3 bases, there was a span of 8 bases. The CDR3 here is CASSEASGYTEAFF. CDR3 in DNA: TGTGCCAGCAGTGAAGCCTCAGGGTACACTGAAGCTTTCTTT. The full variable domain, completed using reference TRBV2 and TRBJ1-1, is EPEVTQTPSHQVTQMGQEVILRCVPISNHLYFYWYRQILGQKVEFLVSFYNNEISEKSEIFDDQFSVERPDGSNFTLKIRSTKLEDSAMYFCASSEASGYTEAFFGQGTRLTVV.

The CDR3 coding sequence is TGTGCCAGCAGCTTAGACTCGGGGACAGGGTTAACCGGGGAGCTGTTTTTT. Translation: CASSLDSGTGLTGELFF. The chain combines TRBV7-8 with TRBJ2-2, with 9 bases matching TRBD1. The CDR3 loop spans 17 amino acids. After removal of 1 base from V and 5 bases from J, the junction contained 8 bases not matched to a gene. The germline CDR1 and CDR2 sequences are SGHVS and FQNEAQ.